The clone carrying this T cell receptor (beta chain) was detected a few times. Its antigen remains unidentified. The CDR3 sequence is 14 residues long. From germline, CDR1 is SGHNT and CDR2 YYREEE (reference sequence). Trimming cost V 2 bases and J 6 bases, with 14 bases left between them. Processed graft tissue released its intraepithelial and lamina propria lymphocytes. These data originate in a study of graft-versus-host responses after intestinal transplantation. The overall study: Among the recipients, transplants were multivisceral, liver-intestinal, or isolated intestinal. Each recipient received anti-thymocyte globulin induction, then tacrolimus and steroids for about 3 years.

Sequencing used immunoSEQ multiplex PCR; TCRdb keeps in-frame clones, though not all of them. The table lists 4,800 or so clones, around 83% of them singletons. Findings and limits, study-wide: Early post-transplant HvG declines showed an association with peak circulating GvH clone levels. High graft-versus-host to host-versus-graft clonal ratios were found in allografts of patients who had graft-donor T cell macrochimerism.

This specimen was ileum tissue, taken roughly 19 weeks after intestinal transplantation. This chain connects TRBV5-4 to TRBJ1-1; the D is unclear. The receptor was isolated from a human patient who received an intestinal transplant, so some T cells may come from the graft donor. The CDR3 coding sequence is TGTGCCAGCAGCTTCCGGGGATCTTGGGCTGAAGCTTTCTTT. Protein product: CASSFRGSWAEAFF.